These 21 T cell receptor beta chains were all obtained from the same sample, sequenced in a study of T cells in Graves' hyperthyroidism and ophthalmopathy. Amplification yielded TCR beta CDR3 regions, with RNA transcripts as the source. First-round RT-PCR targeting the TCR CDR3 was performed with the HTBI primer set. TCRdb called the multiplex PCR reads again in MiXCR, with one record for every CDR3 protein. The sample lists roughly 500,000 distinct CDR3 sequences, 46% occurring once. The material sequenced was peripheral blood or thyroid tissue (not recorded which). The receptors derive from an adult woman with Graves' disease, either hyperthyroidism or ophthalmopathy (not recorded which).

V gene TRBV7-9 combines with J gene TRBJ1-4, with no clear D. V lost 4 bases, J lost 6 bases, and 9 bases lay in between. Germline V CDR1 and CDR2: SEHNR, FQNEAQ (reference sequence). The length of the CDR3 is 13 residues. The CDR3 DNA reads as TGTGCCAGCAGCTCGGATGCCGATGAAAAACTGTTTTTT. Protein: CASSSDADEKLFF.

This clonotype has just a few counts. This chain joins TRBV7-6 and TRBJ1-1; D is unresolved. The CDR3 has 16 residues. V was clipped by 6 bases and J by 3 bases, with 20 bases between them. Germline values: CDR1 SGHVS, CDR2 FNYEAQ. The CDR3 loop is CASRPTPRSADTEAFF. The DNA of the CDR3 is TGTGCCAGCAGGCCTACCCCGAGGTCCGCGGACACTGAAGCTTTCTTT.

This clonotype was picked up many times. The J gene is TRBJ1-2, the V gene TRBV2, with unresolved D. Per the germline V gene, CDR1 is SNHLY and CDR2 is FYNNEI. V shed 1 base and J shed 5 bases, with 2 bases lying between them. The CDR3 totals 11 residues. The CDR3 DNA sequence: TGTGCCAGCAGTGAAGGGTATGGCTACACCTTC. Its protein product is CASSEGYGYTF. The variable domain in full, completed from reference TRBV2 and TRBJ1-2, reads EPEVTQTPSHQVTQMGQEVILRCVPISNHLYFYWYRQILGQKVEFLVSFYNNEISEKSEIFDDQFSVERPDGSNFTLKIRSTKLEDSAMYFCASSEGYGYTFGSGTRLTVV.

The rearrangement uses TRBV7-2 and TRBJ2-5; 13 nucleotides align to TRBD2. Unmatched junction bases numbered 5, after V lost 5 bases and J lost 5 bases. CDR3 length: 15 residues. Germline-derived CDR1 and CDR2 are SGHTA and FQGNSA. The CDR3 sequence: CASSLGTSGIETQYF. CDR3 DNA: TGTGCCAGCAGCCTCGGGACTAGCGGGATTGAGACCCAGTACTTC. The full variable domain, rest sourced from reference TRBV7-2 and TRBJ2-5, is GAGVSQSPSNKVTEKGKDVELRCDPISGHTALYWYRQSLGQGLEFLIYFQGNSAPDKSGLPSDRFSAERTGGSVSTLTIQRTQQEDSAVYLCASSLGTSGIETQYFGPGTRLLVL.

This clonotype came up a few times. The V call is TRBV5-4, the J call TRBJ2-7, with D possibly matching TRBD2 (5 bases). V lost 4 bases, J lost 3 bases, and 17 bases lay in between. Germline CDR1 and CDR2: SGHNT and YYREEE (reference sequence). The CDR3 loop spans 15 amino acids. This CDR3 is CASSPSGEWGYEQYF. CDR3 bases: TGTGCCAGCAGCCCGAGTGGGGAGTGGGGCTACGAGCAGTACTTC.

This clonotype was counted a few times. The gene calls are TRBV24-1 and TRBJ2-7; 11 nucleotides line up with TRBD1. V lost 4 bases to trimming and J lost 5 bases; unmatched junction nucleotides: 3. The V gene's germline CDR1 is KGHDR and CDR2 SFDVKD. This CDR3 is 14 amino acids long. The CDR3: CATSDRTGGDEQYF. CDR3 nucleotides: TGTGCCACCAGTGACCGGACAGGGGGCGACGAGCAGTACTTC.

This chain links TRBV24-1 with TRBJ2-5, with 7 bases identical to TRBD2. Germline CDR1 is KGHDR and CDR2 is SFDVKD. V dropped 4 bases and J dropped 1; count of bases not matched to a gene: 8. The CDR3 runs 16 residues. The CDR3 here is CATSEALAESQETQYF. CDR3 sequence (DNA): TGTGCCACCAGTGAAGCGCTAGCGGAGTCCCAAGAGACCCAGTACTTC.

This clonotype was found many times. This chain joins TRBV11-2 and TRBJ1-1, with D hard to call. The CDR3 is made up of 13 amino acids. Deletions cut 4 bases from V and 1 base from J, with 7 bases between. Per the germline V gene, CDR1 is SGHAT and CDR2 is FQNNGV. This chain's CDR3 is CASSWTTNTEAFF. As DNA, the CDR3 is TGTGCCAGCAGCTGGACCACGAACACTGAAGCTTTCTTT.

At least ten counts were recorded for this clonotype. J is TRBJ2-5 and V is TRBV29-1; D is unresolved. The V and J ends lost 3 bases and 4 bases respectively, with 3 bases between them. There are 10 residues in the CDR3. Germline loops: CDR1 SQVTM, CDR2 ANQGSEA. CDR3 in DNA: TGCAGCGTTGATGGAGAGACCCAGTACTTC. Its translation: CSVDGETQYF.

V gene TRBV9 combines with J gene TRBJ1-6; the D is unclear. Trimming took off 4 bases at V and 9 bases at J, with 14 bases between the two ends. This CDR3 spans 14 amino acids. CDR1 SGDLS and CDR2 YYNGEE come from the germline V gene. The chain's CDR3 is CASSPGLPGSPLHF. CDR3 coding DNA: TGTGCCAGCAGCCCTGGCCTACCCGGTTCACCCCTCCACTTT.

This chain links TRBV16 with TRBJ1-1, with a weak D call TRBD1 (5 bases). CDR1 and CDR2 (germline): KGHSY, FQNENV. This CDR3 spans 12 amino acids. Trimming removed 4 bases from V and 7 bases from J, with 10 bases in between. The chain's CDR3 is CASSPTGLEAFF. As DNA, the CDR3 is TGTGCCAGCAGCCCCACAGGTCTTGAAGCTTTCTTT.

The J gene is TRBJ1-2, the V gene TRBV6-6, with D unclear. There are 13 residues in the CDR3. Germline loops: CDR1 MNHNY, CDR2 SVGAGI (reference sequence). Trimming removed 5 bases at V and 4 bases at J, with 11 bases between. The CDR3 DNA follows: TGTGCCAGCAGTCCTTCCCAGTCCTATGGCTACACCTTC. It specifies CASSPSQSYGYTF.

This clonotype turned up a few times. The genes are TRBV2 and TRBJ2-7; D is unclear. V was clipped by 0 bases and J by 4 bases, with 10 bases between them. The CDR3 has 14 amino acids. Germline V lookup: CDR1 SNHLY, CDR2 FYNNEI. The CDR3 DNA reads TGTGCCAGCAGTGAAGCGCTCAAGGGATACGAGCAGTACTTC. Translation gives CASSEALKGYEQYF. The full variable domain, with the rest looked up from reference TRBV2 and TRBJ2-7, is EPEVTQTPSHQVTQMGQEVILRCVPISNHLYFYWYRQILGQKVEFLVSFYNNEISEKSEIFDDQFSVERPDGSNFTLKIRSTKLEDSAMYFCASSEALKGYEQYFGPGTRLTVT.

V gene TRBV2 combines with J gene TRBJ2-5; tentative D call: TRBD2 (5 bases). CDR3 length equals 14 residues. Germline V gives CDR1 SNHLY, CDR2 FYNNEI. V lost 7 bases to trimming and J lost 1 base, with 13 bases between them. The CDR3 is CASTLEGFQETQYF. The CDR3, as DNA: TGTGCCAGCACATTAGAGGGCTTCCAAGAGACCCAGTACTTC.

This clonotype was seen more than once but under ten times. One junction end disagrees with the germline gene, perhaps due to a read error. The chain carries TRBV19 and TRBJ2-7; D unclear. Germline loops: CDR1 LNHDA, CDR2 SQIVND (reference sequence). This CDR3 has 14 amino acids. As DNA, the CDR3 is TGCAGCGTTACCCCGGCAGAGCGCAACTACGAGCAGTACTTC. It encodes CSVTPAERNYEQYF.

This clonotype was recorded only once. The rearrangement uses TRBV7-9 and TRBJ1-1; no clear D gene. CDR3 length equals 20 residues. V was clipped by 1 base and J by 4 bases, with 28 bases between them. Per the germline V gene, CDR1 is SEHNR and CDR2 is FQNEAQ (reference sequence). The CDR3 region is CASSLGVVLSERMRVTEAFF. The DNA of the CDR3 is TGTGCCAGCAGCTTAGGGGTTGTGCTGAGTGAAAGAATGAGAGTCACTGAAGCTTTCTTT. The full variable domain, completed using reference TRBV7-9 and TRBJ1-1, is DTGVSQNPRHKITKRGQNVTFRCDPISEHNRLYWYRQTLGQGPEFLTYFQNEAQLEKSRLLSDRFSAERPKGSFSTLEIQRTEQGDSAMYLCASSLGVVLSERMRVTEAFFGQGTRLTVV.

To note about this clonotype: As the CDR3 is not closed by the conserved phenylalanine or tryptophan, this likely results from a read error. This chain uses TRBV10-3 with TRBJ1-1, with a possible D match to TRBD1 (6 bases). The CDR3 is 16 amino acids. CDR1 and CDR2 (germline): ENHRY, SYGVKD. With 0 bases removed from V and 1 base from J, the gap between germline ends came to 12 bases. In DNA form, the CDR3 reads TGTGCCATCAGTGAGTCCGGGCAGGGGAAGAACACTGAAGCTTTCCTT. Translated, it gives CAISESGQGKNTEAFL.

The rearrangement joins TRBV10-1 to TRBJ2-7, with TRBD1 identical over 7 bases. V lost 10 bases and J lost 2; bases outside the gene matches: 2. Germline V CDR1 and CDR2: WNHNN, SYGVQD (reference sequence). The CDR3 has 11 residues. CDR3: CATTGAYEQYF. The CDR3 DNA is TGCGCCACCACAGGGGCCTACGAGCAGTACTTC.

The rearrangement uses TRBV11-1 and TRBJ1-4; 7 bases line up with TRBD1. Trimming took 5 bases from V and 4 from J; bases not matched to a gene: 10. CDR1 is SGHAT, CDR2 FQDESV, per germline (reference sequence). The CDR3 has 16 amino acids. In nucleotides, the CDR3 is TGTGCCAGCAGCCCCGGAGCCCGGGACAGTAATGAAAAACTGTTTTTT. Residues: CASSPGARDSNEKLFF.

This clonotype showed up many times. This chain uses TRBV5-8 with TRBJ2-5, with D maybe TRBD1 (6 bases). The CDR3 extends over 14 amino acids. The germline V and J ends were trimmed by 0 bases and 2 bases, with 8 bases remaining between them. Germline values: CDR1 SGHTS, CDR2 YDEGEE. The CDR3 sequence is CASSLDRDQETQYF. In nucleotides, the CDR3 is TGTGCCAGCAGCTTGGACAGGGATCAAGAGACCCAGTACTTC.

The V call is TRBV7-9, the J call TRBJ2-7; 7 bases fit TRBD2. The CDR3 extends over 12 amino acids. Per germline, CDR1 SEHNR and CDR2 FQNEAQ (reference sequence). Trimming cost V 5 bases and J 12 bases; bases outside gene matches: 10. Written as DNA, the CDR3 is TGTGCCAGCAGCCCTAAGGGTAGCGGGTGGTACTTC. This encodes CASSPKGSGWYF.